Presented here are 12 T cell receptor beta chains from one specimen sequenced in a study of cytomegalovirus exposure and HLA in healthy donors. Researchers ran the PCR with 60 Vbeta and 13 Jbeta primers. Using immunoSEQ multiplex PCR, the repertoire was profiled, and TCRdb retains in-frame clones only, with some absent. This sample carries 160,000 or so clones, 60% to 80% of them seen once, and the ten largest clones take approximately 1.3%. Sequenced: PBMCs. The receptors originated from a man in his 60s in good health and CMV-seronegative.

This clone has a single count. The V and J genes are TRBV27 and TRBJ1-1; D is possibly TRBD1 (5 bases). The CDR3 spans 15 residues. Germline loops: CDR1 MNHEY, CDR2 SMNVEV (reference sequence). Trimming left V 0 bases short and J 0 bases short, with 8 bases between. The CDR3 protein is CASSLSRGLNTEAFF. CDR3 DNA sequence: TGTGCCAGCAGTTTATCGCGGGGCCTGAACACTGAAGCTTTCTTT.

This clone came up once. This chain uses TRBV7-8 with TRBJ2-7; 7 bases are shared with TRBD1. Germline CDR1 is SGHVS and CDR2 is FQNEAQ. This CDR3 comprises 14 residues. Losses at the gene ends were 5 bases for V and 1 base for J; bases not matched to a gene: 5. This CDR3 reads CASSGGQVSYEQYF. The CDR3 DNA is TGTGCCAGCAGCGGAGGACAGGTTTCCTACGAGCAGTACTTC.

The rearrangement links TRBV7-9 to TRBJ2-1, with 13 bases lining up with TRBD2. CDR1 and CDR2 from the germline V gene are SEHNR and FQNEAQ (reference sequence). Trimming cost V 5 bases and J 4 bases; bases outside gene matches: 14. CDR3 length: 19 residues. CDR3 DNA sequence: TGTGCCAGCAGCAGCGGGACTAGCGGGACCTATGGGATTTACAATGAGCAGTTCTTC. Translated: CASSSGTSGTYGIYNEQFF. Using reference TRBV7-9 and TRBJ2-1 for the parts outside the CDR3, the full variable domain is DTGVSQNPRHKITKRGQNVTFRCDPISEHNRLYWYRQTLGQGPEFLTYFQNEAQLEKSRLLSDRFSAERPKGSFSTLEIQRTEQGDSAMYLCASSSGTSGTYGIYNEQFFGPGTRLTVL.

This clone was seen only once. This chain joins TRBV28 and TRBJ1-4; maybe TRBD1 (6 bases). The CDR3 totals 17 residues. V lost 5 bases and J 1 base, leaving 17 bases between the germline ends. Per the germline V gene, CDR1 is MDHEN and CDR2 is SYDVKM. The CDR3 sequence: CASSLQGIQGTNEKLFF. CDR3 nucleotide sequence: TGTGCCAGCAGTCTACAGGGAATCCAGGGAACTAATGAAAAACTGTTTTTT.

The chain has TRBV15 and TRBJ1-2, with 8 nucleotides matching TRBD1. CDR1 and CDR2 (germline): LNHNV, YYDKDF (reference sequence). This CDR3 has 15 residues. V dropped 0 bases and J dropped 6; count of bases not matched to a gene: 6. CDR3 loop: CATSRDRGQGDGYTF. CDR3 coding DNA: TGTGCCACCAGCAGAGATCGTGGACAGGGCGATGGCTACACCTTC.

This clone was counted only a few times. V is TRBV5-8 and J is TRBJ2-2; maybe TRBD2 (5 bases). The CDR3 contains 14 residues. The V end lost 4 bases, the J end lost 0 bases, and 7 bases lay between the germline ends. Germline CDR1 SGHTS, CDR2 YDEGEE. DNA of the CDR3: TGTGCCAGCAGCACGGACTCGAACACCGGGGAGCTGTTTTTT. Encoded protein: CASSTDSNTGELFF.

CDR3 loop: CASSSGNPGHEQYF. The DNA for the CDR3 is TGTGCCAGTAGTTCTGGTAACCCAGGGCACGAGCAGTACTTC. The chain carries TRBV19 and TRBJ2-7; tentative D call: TRBD1 (5 bases). This CDR3 is 14 amino acids long. V was trimmed by 5 bases and J by 5 bases, leaving 16 bases between them. Looked up from germline, CDR1 is LNHDA and CDR2 is SQIVND (reference sequence).

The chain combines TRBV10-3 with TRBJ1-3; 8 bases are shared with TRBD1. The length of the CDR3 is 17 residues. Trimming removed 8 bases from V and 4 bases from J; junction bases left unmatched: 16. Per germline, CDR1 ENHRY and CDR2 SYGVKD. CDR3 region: CAISLRGTGHGGNTIYF. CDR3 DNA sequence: TGTGCCATCTCGTTGAGGGGGACAGGCCATGGGGGAAACACCATATATTTT.

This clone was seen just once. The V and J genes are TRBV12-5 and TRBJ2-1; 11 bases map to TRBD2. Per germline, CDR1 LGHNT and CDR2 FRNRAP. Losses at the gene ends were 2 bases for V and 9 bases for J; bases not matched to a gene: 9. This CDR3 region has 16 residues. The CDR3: CASGLFTGTSGTEQFF. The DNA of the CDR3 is TGTGCTAGTGGTTTGTTCACCGGGACTAGCGGCACTGAGCAGTTCTTC. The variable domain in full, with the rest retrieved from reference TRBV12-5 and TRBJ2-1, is DARVTQTPRHKVTEMGQEVTMRCQPILGHNTVFWYRQTMMQGLELLAYFRNRAPLDDSGMPKDRFSAEMPDATLATLKIQPSEPRDSAVYFCASGLFTGTSGTEQFFGPGTRLTVL.

CDR3 amino acids: CSGGQGFGETQYF. As DNA, the CDR3 is TGCAGCGGGGGGCAGGGGTTCGGAGAGACCCAGTACTTC. The rearrangement uses TRBV29-1 and TRBJ2-5, with D possibly being TRBD1 (6 bases). The germline V and J ends were trimmed by 7 bases and 4 bases, with 16 bases remaining between them. CDR1 and CDR2 (germline): SQVTM, ANQGSEA. This CDR3 comprises 13 residues.

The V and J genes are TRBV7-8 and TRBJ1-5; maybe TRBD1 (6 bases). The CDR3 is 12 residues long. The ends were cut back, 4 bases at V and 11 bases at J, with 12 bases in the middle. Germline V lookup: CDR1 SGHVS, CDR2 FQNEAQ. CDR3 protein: CASSSVQGSQHF. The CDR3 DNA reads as TGTGCCAGCAGCTCAGTACAGGGATCCCAGCATTTT.

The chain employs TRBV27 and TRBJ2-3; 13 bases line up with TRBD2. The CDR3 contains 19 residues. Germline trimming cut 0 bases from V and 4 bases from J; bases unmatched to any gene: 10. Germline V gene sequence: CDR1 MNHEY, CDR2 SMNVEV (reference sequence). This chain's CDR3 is CASSLSTTSGRAVADTQYF. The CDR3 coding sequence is TGTGCCAGCAGTTTATCTACCACTAGCGGGAGGGCCGTTGCAGATACGCAGTATTTT.